One and the same sample provided the 24 T cell receptor beta chains below, sequenced in a study of shared clonotypes between healthy human individuals. This table comes from immunoSEQ multiplex PCR, and its TCRdb copy is limited to in-frame clones, with some not included. The table lists roughly 2,300,000 clones, around 93% of them singletons, with around 0.38% in the top ten. Material for sequencing was naive CD4+ T cells from PBMCs. Sample subset: CD45RA+ positively selected. The receptors shown here come from a man younger than 35 in good health. Some clones in this sample may be carry-over from other donors' samples.

The CDR3 loop is CASSFSARETQYF. CDR3 coding DNA: TGTGCCAGCAGCTTCTCGGCACGGGAGACCCAGTACTTC. The rearrangement links TRBV7-3 to TRBJ2-5; D gene ambiguous. The V gene lost 3 bases and the J gene lost 5 bases, with 10 bases spanning the gap. Germline assignment: CDR1 SGHTA and CDR2 FQGTGA. The length of the CDR3 is 13 residues.

The rearrangement uses TRBV7-2 and TRBJ1-1; D possibly corresponds to TRBD1 (5 bases). CDR1 SGHTA and CDR2 FQGNSA come from the germline V gene. Deletions cut 5 bases from V and 3 bases from J, with 19 bases between. The CDR3 loop spans 16 amino acids. CDR3 sequence reads: CASSPRSGDKDTEAFF. For the CDR3, the DNA is TGTGCCAGCAGCCCCAGATCGGGGGATAAAGACACTGAAGCTTTCTTT.

V and J are TRBV30 and TRBJ2-4; 15 nucleotides agree with TRBD2. In germline, CDR1 is GTSNPN, CDR2 SVGIG (reference sequence). The CDR3 totals 20 residues. The J segment lost 2 bases and the V segment lost 1 base, leaving 12 bases of the junction unmatched. The CDR3 region is CAWSAHWTSGRAASKNIQYF. The CDR3 DNA is TGTGCCTGGAGTGCCCACTGGACTAGCGGGAGGGCCGCATCCAAAAACATTCAGTACTTC.

The V call is TRBV30, the J call TRBJ1-3; D is ambiguous. Trimming cost V 4 bases and J 0 bases, with 10 bases left between them. The CDR3 totals 14 residues. CDR1 and CDR2 (germline): GTSNPN, SVGIG (reference sequence). Here the CDR3 DNA reads TGTGCCTGGAACGAAGGGCTCTCTGGAAACACCATATATTTT. It translates to CAWNEGLSGNTIYF.

The rearrangement uses TRBV10-1 and TRBJ1-2; 8 bases line up with TRBD1. The germline gives CDR1 WNHNN, CDR2 SYGVQD (reference sequence). This CDR3 contains 16 residues. After removal of 6 bases from V and 5 bases from J, the junction contained 14 bases not matched to a gene. CDR3: CASRSKDRAGTYGYTF. For the CDR3, the DNA is TGCGCCAGCAGGAGTAAGGACAGGGCCGGAACTTATGGCTACACCTTC.

This CDR3 is CATKGGGRAKNIQYF. In DNA, the CDR3 is TGTGCCACCAAAGGGGGCGGGAGAGCCAAAAACATTCAGTACTTC. J is TRBJ2-4 and V is TRBV6-6; either TRBD1 or TRBD2 may supply D (7 bases each). Germline V gives CDR1 MNHNY, CDR2 SVGAGI (reference sequence). Trimming cost V 10 bases and J 0 bases, with 16 bases left between them. The CDR3 is made up of 15 amino acids.

For the CDR3, the DNA is TGTGCCAGCAGTTTACCCGACAGGGAGAGTGGCACTGAAGCTTTCTTT. Translated: CASSLPDRESGTEAFF. The chain recombines TRBV27 with TRBJ1-1; 7 bases match TRBD1. The CDR3 is made up of 16 amino acids. Trimming took 2 bases from V and 4 from J; bases not matched to a gene: 10. Germline loops: CDR1 MNHEY, CDR2 SMNVEV (reference sequence).

The V gene is TRBV29-1, the J gene TRBJ2-3, with D unclear. The ends were cut back, 3 bases at V and 0 bases at J, with 7 bases in the middle. Germline-derived CDR1 and CDR2 are SQVTM and ANQGSEA. This CDR3 has 13 amino acids. CDR3 in amino acids: CSVEYTSTDTQYF. CDR3 nucleotide sequence: TGCAGCGTTGAGTACACAAGCACAGATACGCAGTATTTT.

The chain uses TRBV19 and TRBJ1-1, with D uncertain. The ends were cut back, 8 bases at V and 4 bases at J, with 11 bases in the middle. The CDR3 consists of 12 residues. The V gene's germline CDR1 is LNHDA and CDR2 SQIVND (reference sequence). Here the CDR3 DNA reads TGTGCCAGTGATATCTATGGCACTGAAGCTTTCTTT. Residues: CASDIYGTEAFF.

The gene calls are TRBV6-1 and TRBJ1-5; possible D gene TRBD1, 5 bases. V shed 5 bases and J shed 0 bases, with 11 bases lying between them. The germline V gene has CDR1 MNHNS and CDR2 SASEGT. The CDR3 has 15 residues. The CDR3 protein is CASSNDRYSNQPQHF. The CDR3 DNA is TGTGCCAGCAGTAATGACAGATATAGCAATCAGCCCCAGCATTTT.

A remark on this clone: The same CDR3 arises from other DNA sequences in this sample as well. This chain uses TRBV6-4 with TRBJ1-2; no reliable D call. Trimming removed 2 bases at V and 3 bases at J, with 4 bases between. The length of the CDR3 is 12 residues. Germline CDR1 reads MRHNA; CDR2 reads SNTAGT. CDR3 DNA: TGTGCCAGCAGTGACGGTCACTATGGCTACACCTTC. Residues: CASSDGHYGYTF.

This clone was counted a single time. The chain uses TRBV5-1 and TRBJ2-7; unclear D gene. In germline, CDR1 is SGHRS, CDR2 YFSETQ. The CDR3 is 15 residues long. The ends were cut back, 0 bases at V and 5 bases at J, with 15 bases in the middle. The CDR3 DNA reads TGCGCCAGCAGCTTGGGCCAAGCTGACCGGAACGAGCAGTACTTC. Translating gives CASSLGQADRNEQYF. Using reference TRBV5-1 and TRBJ2-7 for the parts outside the CDR3, the full variable domain is KAGVTQTPRYLIKTRGQQVTLSCSPISGHRSVSWYQQTPGQGLQFLFEYFSETQRNKGNFPGRFSGRQFSNSRSEMNVSTLELGDSALYLCASSLGQADRNEQYFGPGTRLTVT.

The CDR3 loop is CASSLISVANYGYTF. CDR3 nucleotide sequence: TGTGCCAGCAGCTTAATTTCAGTCGCTAACTATGGCTACACCTTC. The J gene is TRBJ1-2, the V gene TRBV7-2; D not resolved. V shed 2 bases and J shed 0 bases, with 10 bases lying between them. CDR3 length: 15 amino acids. Germline V gene sequence: CDR1 SGHTA, CDR2 FQGNSA.

This clone was observed a handful of times. Other DNA sequences within the sample encode an identical CDR3. The chain joins TRBV5-1 to TRBJ2-5; D is unresolved. V gave up 0 bases and J gave up 2 bases, with 2 bases separating them. Per germline, CDR1 SGHRS and CDR2 YFSETQ. CDR3 length: 12 amino acids. In DNA form, the CDR3 reads TGCGCCAGCAGCTTGGGTCAAGAGACCCAGTACTTC. Protein product: CASSLGQETQYF.

The rearrangement links TRBV5-1 to TRBJ1-2; no firm D call. Germline CDR1 and CDR2: SGHRS and YFSETQ. Trimming took 0 bases from V and 5 from J, leaving 11 bases between them. The CDR3 runs 14 residues. The CDR3 sequence: CASSLATNRYGYTF. CDR3 in DNA: TGCGCCAGCAGCTTGGCCACAAATCGATATGGCTACACCTTC.

V usage is TRBV14 and J usage is TRBJ1-2; D gene ambiguous. The germline CDR1 and CDR2 sequences are SGHDN and FVKESK. The CDR3 runs 14 residues. The V gene lost 1 base and the J gene lost 0 bases, with 6 bases spanning the gap. Written as DNA, the CDR3 is TGTGCCAGCAGCCAAGTAAGGACTAACTATGGCTACACCTTC. Amino acids: CASSQVRTNYGYTF.

This chain connects TRBV5-1 to TRBJ2-5, with a possible D match to TRBD2 (6 bases). Trimming shortened V by 4 bases and J by 4 bases, and 14 bases separated the two germline ends. The CDR3 length is 14 residues. The germline CDR1 and CDR2 sequences are SGHRS and YFSETQ. The CDR3 DNA sequence: TGCGCCAGCAGCCAGGAGGGATGGGGAGAGACCCAGTACTTC. Translating it yields CASSQEGWGETQYF.

The V call is TRBV13, the J call TRBJ1-1; D not resolved. Trimming removed 7 bases at V and 6 bases at J, with 12 bases between. This CDR3 comprises 12 residues. CDR1 is PRHDT and CDR2 is FYEKMQ in the germline V gene (reference sequence). CDR3 protein: CASTPSGPEAFF. DNA for the CDR3: TGTGCCAGCACCCCCAGCGGCCCTGAAGCTTTCTTT. The whole variable domain, filled in from reference TRBV13 and TRBJ1-1, reads AAGVIQSPRHLIKEKRETATLKCYPIPRHDTVYWYQQGPGQDPQFLISFYEKMQSDKGSIPDRFSAQQFSDYHSELNMSSLELGDSALYFCASTPSGPEAFFGQGTRLTVV.

There are a few counts of this clone. Here the CDR3 reads CASSLGNRALAFF. CDR3 sequence (DNA): TGCGCCAGCAGCTTGGGGAATAGAGCATTAGCTTTCTTT. The genes are TRBV5-1 and TRBJ1-1; D gene ambiguous. Looked up from germline, CDR1 is SGHRS and CDR2 is YFSETQ. V dropped 0 bases and J dropped 10 bases, with 13 bases sitting between them. The CDR3 length is 13 residues.

V usage is TRBV30 and J usage is TRBJ2-2; 11 bases are shared with TRBD2. Germline trimming cut 3 bases from V and 5 bases from J; bases unmatched to any gene: 2. The germline V gene has CDR1 GTSNPN and CDR2 SVGIG (reference sequence). The CDR3 loop spans 14 amino acids. CDR3: CAWSRTSGTGELFF. CDR3 DNA: TGTGCCTGGAGCCGGACTAGCGGGACCGGGGAGCTGTTTTTT.

The J gene is TRBJ2-5, the V gene TRBV7-2, with 12 bases aligning to TRBD1. The germline gives CDR1 SGHTA, CDR2 FQGNSA. The CDR3 has 18 residues. V shed 5 bases and J 4 bases; nucleotides not matched to a gene: 14. This CDR3 is CASSLRAPGQGATETQYF. DNA for the CDR3: TGTGCCAGCAGCCTACGCGCCCCGGGACAGGGGGCAACAGAGACCCAGTACTTC.

The rearrangement uses TRBV6-1 and TRBJ1-6; D is perhaps TRBD1 (6 bases). Germline CDR1 and CDR2: MNHNS and SASEGT. The CDR3 contains 13 residues. Trimming pared 8 bases from V and 10 bases from J, leaving 15 bases between. The CDR3 protein is CASEAGVNSPLHF. The CDR3 DNA is TGTGCCAGCGAAGCAGGGGTAAACTCACCCCTCCACTTT.

V is TRBV5-1 and J is TRBJ2-5, with TRBD1 identical over 7 bases. Germline CDR1 and CDR2: SGHRS and YFSETQ. V shed 5 bases and J 3 bases; nucleotides not matched to a gene: 4. The CDR3 has 13 residues. This chain's CDR3 is CASRVGQKETQYF. The CDR3 DNA reads TGCGCCAGCAGAGTGGGACAGAAAGAGACCCAGTACTTC.

The chain carries TRBV7-8 and TRBJ2-1; D is possibly TRBD1 or TRBD2 (6 bases each). Germline CDR1 and CDR2: SGHVS and FQNEAQ. The ends were cut back, 5 bases at V and 10 bases at J, with 24 bases in the middle. CDR3 length: 16 amino acids. CDR3 in DNA: TGTGCCAGCAGCCCGATCGAGGGGCTTGGGGGGCGAGAGCAGTTCTTC. Translated, it gives CASSPIEGLGGREQFF.